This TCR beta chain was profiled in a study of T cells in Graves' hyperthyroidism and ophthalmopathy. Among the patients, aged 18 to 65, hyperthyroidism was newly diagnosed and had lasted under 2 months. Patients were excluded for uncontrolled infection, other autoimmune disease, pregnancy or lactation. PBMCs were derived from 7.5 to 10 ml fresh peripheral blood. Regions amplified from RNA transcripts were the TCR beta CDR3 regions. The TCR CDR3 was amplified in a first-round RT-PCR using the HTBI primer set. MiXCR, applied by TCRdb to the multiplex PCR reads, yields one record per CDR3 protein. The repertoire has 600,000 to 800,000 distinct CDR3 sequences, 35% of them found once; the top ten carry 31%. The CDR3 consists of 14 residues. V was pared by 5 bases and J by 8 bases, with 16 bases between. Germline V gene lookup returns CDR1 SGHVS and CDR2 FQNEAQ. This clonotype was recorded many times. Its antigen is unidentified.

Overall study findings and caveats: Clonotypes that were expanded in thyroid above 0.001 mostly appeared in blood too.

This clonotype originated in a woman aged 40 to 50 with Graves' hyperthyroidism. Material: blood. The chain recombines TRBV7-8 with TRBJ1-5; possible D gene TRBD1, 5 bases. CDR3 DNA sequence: TGTGCCAGCAGCCTAGGGACCGGGTGGGAGCCCCAGCATTTT. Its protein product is CASSLGTGWEPQHF. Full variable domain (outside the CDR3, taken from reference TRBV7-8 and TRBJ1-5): GAGVSQSPRYKVAKRGQDVALRCDPISGHVSLFWYQQALGQGPEFLTYFQNEAQLDKSGLPSDRFFAERPEGSVSTLKIQRTQQEDSAVYLCASSLGTGWEPQHFGDGTRLSIL.